This is a list of T cell receptor beta chains from one sample in a study of beta chain features in type 1 diabetes. Assay used: immunoSEQ multiplex PCR; TCRdb lists only in-frame clones, some missing. Of 150,000 to 200,000 clones in the sample, roughly 9% are singletons; the top ten hold roughly 0.72%. The sequenced sample consisted of central memory CD4+ T cells from blood. The receptors shown here come from a woman aged 30 to 39 with type 1 diabetes. CDR3s include the opening cysteine and the closing phenylalanine or tryptophan. The order of the fields is V gene, CDR3 protein.

>TRBV28
CASSPSNRVGEQYF
>TRBV2
CASSENLSGNTQYF
>TRBV6-6
CASRVGLAGKETQYF
>TRBV30
CASTLSGTSSYNEQFF
>TRBV29-1
CSVIRDSSTDTQYF
>TRBV18
CASSSSSGYFEQYF
>TRBV29-1
CSVEDGGGDSYNEQFF
>TRBV6-5
CASSTSTNTEAFF
>TRBV25-1
CASSVPGGTDTQYF
>TRBV27
CASSYREEQPQHF
>TRBV11-2
CASSRTRFNEQFF
>TRBV28
CATEARNEQFF
>TRBV5-4
CASSLLADQETQYF
>TRBV7-3
CASSPTGLGTEAFF
>TRBV29-1
CSVGTGGPYGYTF
>TRBV19
CASSHPLRGAGANVLTF
>TRBV5-4
CASRPDRNTDTQYF
>TRBV5-1
CASSPLAGTEDEQFF
>TRBV7-3
CASSLTSGSTGELFF
>TRBV11-2
CASSLDGRQNTEAFF
>TRBV29-1
CSVVSDSFYEQYF
>TRBV5-4
CASRLNSGSHTGELFF
>TRBV6-1
CASSDWTGQPQHF
>TRBV6-5
CASSYGQHQPQHF
>TRBV18
CASSPFPPGDGYEQYF
>TRBV6-5
CASSYSLAQIEQFF
>TRBV7-2
CASSARGLNTGELFF
>TRBV7-9
CASSRGQGGYTF
>TRBV29-1
CSGTGTGNTEAFF
>TRBV30
CAWSSGFSGNTIYF
>TRBV28
CASSRTSGPYEQYF
>TRBV7-3
CASSLQGTYGYTF
>TRBV5-1
CASSLGFAGTNYGYTF
>TRBV28
CASSGQDRVDGEQFF
>TRBV5-1
CASSPDSSQRAYGYTF
>TRBV6-1
CASTRGDREQFF
>TRBV9
CASSHRASGENYNEQFF
>TRBV19
CASSITSATDTQYF
>TRBV4-2
CASSQPGQAITEAFF
>TRBV27
CASSRGSSYEQYF
>TRBV7-9
CASSLGVDTDTQYF
>TRBV16
CASSQSLDKLNQPQHF
>TRBV12-5
CASGLGLAGAVGELFF
>TRBV10-1
CASSTRRVDNEQFF
>TRBV2
CASSGGLADGETQYF
>TRBV2
CASRGQTNTGELFF
>TRBV2
CASSERGFKPQHF
>TRBV30
CAWSAGTTSGEQFF
>TRBV4-1
CASSQDLSSTNEKLFF
>TRBV29-1
CSGGSPYSEAFF
>TRBV19
CATGPLGTLFNEQFF
>TRBV7-2
CASSLVWGAGELFF